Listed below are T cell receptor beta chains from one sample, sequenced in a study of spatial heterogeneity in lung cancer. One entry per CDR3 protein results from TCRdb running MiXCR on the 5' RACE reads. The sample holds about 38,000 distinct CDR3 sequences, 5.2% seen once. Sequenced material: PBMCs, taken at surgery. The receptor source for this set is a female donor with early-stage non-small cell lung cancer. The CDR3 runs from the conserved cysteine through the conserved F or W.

CDR3 protein: CASTPRGEGTDTQYF; J gene: TRBJ2-3; V gene: TRBV12-3/TRBV12-4; CDR3 length: 15
CDR3 protein: CSAIGTDLSYEQYF; J gene: TRBJ2-7; V gene: TRBV20-1; CDR3 length: 14
CDR3 protein: CSVVAPEVSNEKLFF; J gene: TRBJ1-4; V gene: TRBV29-1; CDR3 length: 15
CDR3 protein: CSARTSGFSTDTQYF; J gene: TRBJ2-3; V gene: TRBV29-1; CDR3 length: 15
CDR3 protein: CASSEHTGHEQYF; J gene: TRBJ2-7; V gene: TRBV7-9; CDR3 length: 13
CDR3 protein: CASSVGQKNTEAFF; J gene: TRBJ1-1; V gene: TRBV5-1; CDR3 length: 14
CDR3 protein: CASSPGTGKGNTIYF; J gene: TRBJ1-3; V gene: TRBV7-2; CDR3 length: 15
CDR3 protein: CASSLSLEETQYF; J gene: TRBJ2-5; V gene: TRBV12-3/TRBV12-4; CDR3 length: 13
CDR3 protein: CASSFEVPGTGELFF; J gene: TRBJ2-2; V gene: TRBV5-1; CDR3 length: 15
CDR3 protein: CASSSPGSEAFF; J gene: TRBJ1-1; V gene: TRBV12-3/TRBV12-4; CDR3 length: 12
CDR3 protein: CASNVIGGTAKEAFF; J gene: TRBJ1-1; V gene: TRBV6-1; CDR3 length: 15
CDR3 protein: CASSFWTALLSGTQYF; J gene: TRBJ2-5; V gene: TRBV5-6; CDR3 length: 16